There are many counts of the clone carrying this TCR beta chain. V gave up 0 bases and J gave up 5 bases; unmatched junction bases: 16. This CDR3 region has 19 residues. The sample comes from a study of T cells in Graves' hyperthyroidism and ophthalmopathy. RNA transcripts yielded amplified TCR beta CDR3 regions. Initially, a first-round RT-PCR of the TCR CDR3 employed the HTBI primer set. TCRdb re-called the multiplex PCR reads through MiXCR, storing one row per CDR3 protein. The sample carries 490,000 or so distinct CDR3 sequences, about 20% recorded once. The V call is TRBV12-3 or TRBV12-4, the J call TRBJ2-5; 9 nucleotides line up with TRBD2. The sample taken for sequencing was blood. This sequence originates from a man in his forties with Graves' ophthalmopathy. CDR3 in amino acids: CASSLAENFAGGPRETQYF. The CDR3 DNA reads as TGTGCCAGCAGTTTAGCGGAAAACTTTGCGGGAGGGCCTAGGGAGACCCAGTACTTC.